Sequencing of this TCR beta chain was carried out in a study of blood T cell repertoires in COVID-19. Libraries were prepared by immunoSEQ multiplex PCR; TCRdb keeps only in-frame clonotypes and omits some of them. The sample has some 270,000 clones; approximately 85% are singletons. There are 15 residues in the CDR3. Germline-derived CDR1 and CDR2 are SGDLS and YYNGEE. Trimming took 2 bases from V and 2 from J, leaving 11 bases between them. Sequencing used peripheral blood. The clonotype was recovered from a woman in her 70s with acute or convalescent COVID-19. The chain recombines TRBV9 with TRBJ1-5; tentatively, D is TRBD1 (5 bases). The CDR3 reads CASSVGGGGNQPQHF. The CDR3 DNA reads TGTGCCAGCAGCGTCGGGGGGGGTGGCAATCAGCCCCAGCATTTT.